Described below is a single TCR beta chain sequence and its context. The source of the sample is a study of control samples from healthy donors and cancer patients. This CDR3 spans 15 amino acids. CDR1 LGHDT and CDR2 YNNKEL come from the germline V gene (reference sequence). Trimming cost V 0 bases and J 8 bases; bases outside gene matches: 5. Profiled with immunoSEQ multiplex PCR; TCRdb holds only in-frame clones, not every one. The sample comprises 170,000 or so clones, 85% to 95% of which are singletons, and about 1.6% rests with the top ten. The sequenced sample consisted of blood. The V call is TRBV3-1 (or the pseudogene TRBV3-2), the J call TRBJ2-1, with 9 bases identical to TRBD1. This receptor was taken from a man younger than 35 in good health. CDR3 region: CASSQDRDRAHEQFF. The CDR3, as DNA: TGTGCCAGCAGCCAAGATCGGGACAGGGCCCATGAGCAGTTCTTC.